This T cell receptor beta chain was obtained from a study of blood T cell repertoires in COVID-19 (TCRdb year 2020). As for the study more broadly: Samples covering the acute and convalescent phases of COVID-19 were provided by collaborators in the United States, Italy and Spain. The material from the prospective study consisted of cDNA or gDNA derived from T cells, B-cell-depleted T cells, or PBMCs. Subjects who had been exposed to COVID-19, were actively infected with it, or had recovered from it provided the deeply sampled blood TCRbeta repertoires that made up the dataset. The repertoires were released in a freely available public database intended as a resource for research on the immune response to SARS-CoV-2. The samples were drawn from the first 160 participants of the ongoing ImmuneRACE study and from under 1,500 subjects provided by 6 global collaborators. Nearly every sample came with metadata listing a de-identified subject ID, COVID-19 status, age in years and sex. HLA class I and class II types, where available, came from metadata supplied by the sample provider rather than from assay-based typing.

The junction shows trimming of 7 bases on V and 2 bases on J, and the gene matches do not reach 12 bases of it. The CDR3 numbers 16 residues from cysteine through phenylalanine. Only the CDR3 DNA is retained, 48 bases long and in frame from the first base. CDR1 and CDR2 were assigned from the germline V gene (reference sequence) as LNHDA and SQIVND. A second Seattle source provided samples from volunteer blood donors who had recovered from COVID-19. Whole blood was collected in K2EDTA tubes by collaborating institutions according to the institutions' own protocols. For TCRbeta analysis, collaborators shipped samples in one of three forms: frozen whole blood, isolated PBMCs, or DNA extracted from either of those sample types. The research as a whole found: How much clinical and demographic metadata was included differed by source and by participant, and the metadata was provided uncurated.

TCRbeta CDR3 regions were amplified from genomic DNA by means of the immunoSEQ Assay, a bias-controlled multiplex PCR. In the original analysis: Nucleated cell counts per sample were estimated from amplification of reference gene primers within the assay. To quantify the absolute abundance of each unique TCRbeta CDR3 rearrangement, sequence reads were collapsed and filtered. For each sample, productive Simpson clonality was calculated as the square root of Simpson's diversity index across productive rearrangements. TCRdb limited this immuneACCESS table to in-frame rearrangements with V and J called. A share of clones is missing; checked studies link under half to unresolved V genes, and the rest is unexplained. From that table come the V and J calls and clone size; the DNA was used to work out D and trimming. This sample is represented by about 170,000 clones; just under 85% of them were singletons. Roughly 7.5% of the sample goes to the ten largest clones.

To note about this clone: The specificity of this receptor is unknown. The record has no base qualities; no much larger clone is one base away.

The sequenced sample was peripheral blood. The chain employs TRBV19 and TRBJ2-3, and 7 bases in between align with TRBD2. The receptor was derived from a man aged 40-49 years who had recovered from COVID-19. The CDR3 amino acid sequence is: CASNPGGSAFTDTQYF. The sequence in DNA is TGTGCCAGTAACCCTGGCGGGAGTGCCTTCACAGATACGCAGTATTTT.